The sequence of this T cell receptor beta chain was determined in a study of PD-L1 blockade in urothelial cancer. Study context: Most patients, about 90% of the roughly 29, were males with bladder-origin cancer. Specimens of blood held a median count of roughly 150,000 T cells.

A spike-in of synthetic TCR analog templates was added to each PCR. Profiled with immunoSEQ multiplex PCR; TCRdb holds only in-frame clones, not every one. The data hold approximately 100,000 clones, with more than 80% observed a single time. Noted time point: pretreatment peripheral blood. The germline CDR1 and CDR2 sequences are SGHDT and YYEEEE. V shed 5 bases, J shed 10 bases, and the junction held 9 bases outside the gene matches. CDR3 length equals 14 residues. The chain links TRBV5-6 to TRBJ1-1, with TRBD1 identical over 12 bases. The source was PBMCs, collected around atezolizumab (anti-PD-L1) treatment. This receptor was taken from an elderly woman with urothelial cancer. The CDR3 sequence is CASSSGTGGLLAFF. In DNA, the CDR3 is TGTGCCAGCAGTTCCGGGACAGGGGGCCTATTAGCTTTCTTT.